This T cell receptor beta chain was sequenced in a study of radiotherapy plus CTLA-4 blockade in lung cancer. A word on this clone: Its antigen is not identified.

This CDR3 spans 14 amino acids. Germline CDR1 and CDR2: MNHEY and SMNVEV (reference sequence). J lost 6 bases, V lost 5 bases, and 6 bases had no gene match. Libraries were prepared by immunoSEQ multiplex PCR; TCRdb keeps only in-frame clonotypes and omits some of them. The data hold about 51,000 clones, with 75% to 80% observed a single time. The study's findings and limits: Following radiotherapy plus ipilimumab, tumor-derived TCR clones expanded in the blood.

Sequencing was performed on peripheral blood, taken from a patient treated with radiotherapy plus ipilimumab. This sequence joins TRBV27 and TRBJ2-2, with 7 positions matching TRBD2. The receptor's source is a human donor with non-small cell lung cancer whose response to radiotherapy plus ipilimumab could not be evaluated. The CDR3 DNA is TGTGCCAGCAGTCACCGGACTAGTTCCGGGGAGCTGTTTTTT. This translates into CASSHRTSSGELFF.